In its sample, the clone carrying this TCR beta chain was seen a few times. The antigen is undetermined. These data belong to a study of T-cell reconstitution after alpha-beta-depleted transplantation in children. Study-wide findings and caveats: At around two months after transplant, the alpha-beta T cells were reportedly derived from several hundred expanded clones that came from non-depleted graft cells. In some patients, recipient T cells and intrathymic progenitors surviving conditioning explained high day-60 diversity. By one year post-transplant, T-cell counts and diversity largely arose from T cells that were newly produced.

It was with unique molecular identifiers that the TCRbeta library was prepared. In TCRdb, the PCR reads were re-called with MiXCR into one record per CDR3 protein. The repertoire consists of about 1,000,000 distinct CDR3 sequences, with around 30% occurring once and the leading ten covering about 28%. Germline-derived CDR1 and CDR2 are MNHEY and SMNVEV (reference sequence). The junction had 15 bases not matched to a gene; V was cut back by 3 bases and J by 4 bases. The CDR3 has 20 residues. The chain has TRBV27 and TRBJ2-2, with 12 bases aligning to TRBD2. This TCR derives from a boy under three years old who had a stem cell transplant for SCID, so the T cells may come from the graft donor. The sample consisted of PBMCs, mostly from graft donor cells, taken 360 days after TCRalphabeta/CD19-depleted stem cell transplant. CDR3 DNA: TGTGCCAGCAGTTTGAGGGGACTAGCGGGCCCCGGCCGAGGCACCGGGGAGCTGTTTTTT. It encodes CASSLRGLAGPGRGTGELFF.